There are a few counts of the clone carrying this T cell receptor beta chain. The antigen is not known. The PCR was carried out with 60 Vbeta primers and 13 Jbeta primers. Profiled with immunoSEQ multiplex PCR; TCRdb holds only in-frame clones, not every one. The sample records approximately 150,000 clones, just under 85% being singletons. This entry comes from a study of cytomegalovirus exposure and HLA in healthy donors. Study-level findings and limits: Per published accounts, TCR beta sequences correctly predicted the HLA-A and HLA-B alleles of most subjects.

The V end lost 3 bases, the J end lost 2 bases, and 11 bases lay between the germline ends. CDR1 and CDR2 (germline): LNHDA, SQIVND (reference sequence). The CDR3 totals 14 residues. The sequenced sample consisted of PBMCs. This rearrangement joins TRBV19 to TRBJ2-7; D possibly corresponds to TRBD2 (5 bases). This receptor was taken from a woman aged 40 to 50 in good health and CMV-seronegative. The DNA for the CDR3 is TGTGCCAGTAGTATTCCTGGGAGAACCTACGAGCAGTACTTC. The encoded protein is CASSIPGRTYEQYF.